This TCR beta chain comes out of a study of blood T cell repertoires in COVID-19. Data came from immunoSEQ multiplex PCR; TCRdb stores just in-frame clones and leaves some out. The sample has over 100,000 clones, approximately 80% seen once. The V end was cut by 7 bases, the J end by 7 bases, with 8 bases between. This CDR3 region has 12 residues. This clonotype was obtained from a woman aged 80 or over with acute or convalescent COVID-19. The sequencing sample was made of peripheral blood. The rearrangement joins TRBV12-3 or TRBV12-4 to TRBJ2-6; no clear D. CDR3 nucleotide sequence: TGTGCCAGCATGCCGAGTGCCAACGTCCTGACTTTC. This encodes CASMPSANVLTF.